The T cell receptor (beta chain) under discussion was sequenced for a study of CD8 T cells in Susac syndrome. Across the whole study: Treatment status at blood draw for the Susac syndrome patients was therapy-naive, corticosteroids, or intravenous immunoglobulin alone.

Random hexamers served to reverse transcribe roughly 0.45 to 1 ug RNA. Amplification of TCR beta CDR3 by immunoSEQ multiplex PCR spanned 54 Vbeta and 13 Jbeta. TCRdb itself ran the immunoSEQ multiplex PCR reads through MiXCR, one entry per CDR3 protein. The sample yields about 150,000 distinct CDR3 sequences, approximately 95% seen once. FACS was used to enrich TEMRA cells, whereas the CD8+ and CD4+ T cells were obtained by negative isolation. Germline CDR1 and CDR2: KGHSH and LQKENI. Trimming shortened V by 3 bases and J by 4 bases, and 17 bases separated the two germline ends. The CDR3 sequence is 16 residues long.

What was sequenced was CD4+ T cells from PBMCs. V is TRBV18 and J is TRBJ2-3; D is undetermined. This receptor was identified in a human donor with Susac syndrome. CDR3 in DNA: TGTGCCAGCTCACCCTGGACGACCGGCGACCCAGATACGCAGTATTTT. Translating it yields CASSPWTTGDPDTQYF.